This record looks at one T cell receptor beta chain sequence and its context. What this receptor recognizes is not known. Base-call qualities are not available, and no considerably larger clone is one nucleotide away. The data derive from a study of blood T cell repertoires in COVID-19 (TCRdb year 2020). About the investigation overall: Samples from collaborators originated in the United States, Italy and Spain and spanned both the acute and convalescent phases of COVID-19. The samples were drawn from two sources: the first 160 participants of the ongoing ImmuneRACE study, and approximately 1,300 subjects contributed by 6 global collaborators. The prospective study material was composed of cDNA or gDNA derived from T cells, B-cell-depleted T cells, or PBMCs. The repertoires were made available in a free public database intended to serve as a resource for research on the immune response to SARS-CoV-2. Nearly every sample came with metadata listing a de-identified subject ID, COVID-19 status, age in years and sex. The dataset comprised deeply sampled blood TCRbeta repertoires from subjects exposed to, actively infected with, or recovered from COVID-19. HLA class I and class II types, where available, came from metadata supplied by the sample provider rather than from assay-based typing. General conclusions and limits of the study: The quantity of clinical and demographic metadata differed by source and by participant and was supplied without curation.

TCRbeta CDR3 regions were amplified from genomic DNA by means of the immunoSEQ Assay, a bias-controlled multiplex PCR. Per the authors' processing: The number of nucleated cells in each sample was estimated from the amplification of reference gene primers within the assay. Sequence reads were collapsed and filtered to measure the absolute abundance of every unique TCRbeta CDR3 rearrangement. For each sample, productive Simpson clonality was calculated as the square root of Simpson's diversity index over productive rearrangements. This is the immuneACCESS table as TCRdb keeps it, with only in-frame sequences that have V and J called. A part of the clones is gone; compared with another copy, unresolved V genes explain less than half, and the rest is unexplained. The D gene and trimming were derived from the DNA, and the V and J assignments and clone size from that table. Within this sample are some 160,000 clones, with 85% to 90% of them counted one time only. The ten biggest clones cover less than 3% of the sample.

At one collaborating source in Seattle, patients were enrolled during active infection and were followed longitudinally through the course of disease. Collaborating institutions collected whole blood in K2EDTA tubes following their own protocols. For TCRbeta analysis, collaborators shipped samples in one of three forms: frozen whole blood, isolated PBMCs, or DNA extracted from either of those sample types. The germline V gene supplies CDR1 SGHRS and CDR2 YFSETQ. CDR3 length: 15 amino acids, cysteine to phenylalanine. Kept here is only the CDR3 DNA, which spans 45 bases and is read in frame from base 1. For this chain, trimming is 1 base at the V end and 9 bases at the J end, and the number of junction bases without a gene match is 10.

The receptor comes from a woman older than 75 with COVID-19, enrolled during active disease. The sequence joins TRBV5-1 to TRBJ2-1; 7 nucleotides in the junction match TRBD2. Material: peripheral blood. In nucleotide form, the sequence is TGCGCCAGCAGCTTGATCGTGGGAGGGACCGGTGAGCAGTTCTTC. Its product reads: CASSLIVGGTGEQFF.